A single sample is the source of the 32 T cell receptor beta chains below, sequenced in a study of T cells after yellow fever vaccination. TCRdb reprocessed the 5' RACE reads with MiXCR, giving one entry per CDR3 protein. Among hundreds of thousands of distinct CDR3 sequences listed, approximately 19% were seen once. The sequencing used PBMCs, collected before the yellow fever booster vaccination. These receptors originate from a man in his late teens or twenties who received the YFV17D yellow fever vaccine.

This clonotype was seen once. In DNA, the CDR3 is TGTGCCAGCAGCGTAGGGGGCGGATATAATTCACCCCTCCACTTT. It is translated as CASSVGGGYNSPLHF. The chain recombines TRBV9 with TRBJ1-6; weak D call: TRBD1 (5 bases). Germline CDR1 reads SGDLS; CDR2 reads YYNGEE. V gave up 0 bases and J gave up 4 bases, with 8 bases separating them. The CDR3 consists of 15 residues.

There are a few counts of this clonotype. The CDR3 DNA follows: TGTGCCAGCAGAGACAGGGGTTCTTCCTACGAGCAGTACTTC. Protein: CASRDRGSSYEQYF. The genes are TRBV12-3 or TRBV12-4 and TRBJ2-7; 8 bases agree with TRBD1. J lost 1 base, V lost 6 bases, and 5 bases had no gene match. The CDR3 has 14 amino acids.

The J gene is TRBJ2-1, the V gene TRBV7-3; 10 bases agree with TRBD2. Losses at the gene ends were 5 bases for V and 1 base for J; bases not matched to a gene: 5. Germline loops: CDR1 SGHTA, CDR2 FQGTGA. The CDR3 spans 16 residues. DNA for the CDR3: TGTGCCAGCAGCGCCAGCGGGGGGGCATCCTACAATGAGCAGTTCTTC. Translating it yields CASSASGGASYNEQFF. Based on the CDR3 plus reference TRBV7-3 and TRBJ2-1, the full variable domain is GAGVSQTPSNKVTEKGKYVELRCDPISGHTALYWYRQSLGQGPEFLIYFQGTGAADDSGLPNDRFFAVRPEGSVSTLKIQRTERGDSAVYLCASSASGGASYNEQFFGPGTRLTVL.

The rearrangement joins TRBV3-1 to TRBJ2-1, with 7 positions matching TRBD1. The V gene's germline CDR1 is LGHDT and CDR2 YNNKEL (reference sequence). The CDR3 has 13 amino acids. Losses at the gene ends were 3 bases for V and 7 bases for J; bases not matched to a gene: 3. The CDR3 is CASSQTDRNEQFF. Here the CDR3 DNA reads TGTGCCAGCAGCCAGACGGACAGGAATGAGCAGTTCTTC.

This clonotype has ten or more counts. The chain combines TRBV4-2 with TRBJ2-7, with D hard to call. The germline V and J ends were trimmed by 0 bases and 6 bases, with 12 bases remaining between them. Germline CDR1 is LGHNA and CDR2 is YNFKEQ. The CDR3 is 14 residues long. In DNA form, the CDR3 reads TGTGCCAGCAGCCAAGAATACCCAGGCGCCGAGCAGTACGTC. Amino acids: CASSQEYPGAEQYV.

This clonotype was counted only a few times. The gene calls are TRBV6-6 and TRBJ2-3; 9 nucleotides align to TRBD2. V shed 8 bases and J 1 base; nucleotides not matched to a gene: 10. CDR1 is MNHNY, CDR2 SVGAGI, per germline (reference sequence). CDR3 length: 16 amino acids. Here the CDR3 reads CASSYYRLAGTDTQYF. The CDR3 DNA is TGTGCCAGCTCATACTATCGACTAGCGGGCACAGATACGCAGTATTTT.

The chain couples TRBV5-1 to TRBJ2-5, with TRBD1 as a possible D gene (6 bases). Germline CDR1 and CDR2: SGHRS and YFSETQ. The CDR3 extends over 14 amino acids. Trimming left V 4 bases short and J 5 bases short, with 15 bases between. The CDR3 sequence: CASSATGSEETQYF. The CDR3 nucleotides are TGCGCCAGCAGCGCTACAGGGTCTGAGGAGACCCAGTACTTC.

The V and J genes are TRBV9 and TRBJ2-5; D might be TRBD2 (6 bases). V gave up 0 bases and J gave up 2 bases, with 11 bases separating them. There are 15 residues in the CDR3. Per the germline V gene, CDR1 is SGDLS and CDR2 is YYNGEE. CDR3 sequence (DNA): TGTGCCAGCAGCGTAGCCGGGCGGGGACAAGAGACCCAGTACTTC. Its protein product is CASSVAGRGQETQYF.

This clonotype showed up just a few times. The genes are TRBV12-3 or TRBV12-4 and TRBJ1-3; weak D call: TRBD1 (6 bases). Trimming removed 1 base at V and 0 bases at J, with 7 bases between. This CDR3 has 15 residues. DNA of the CDR3: TGTGCCAGCAGTTTAGGGGGGCTCTCTGGAAACACCATATATTTT. Its translation: CASSLGGLSGNTIYF.

This clonotype was detected only a few times. The chain employs TRBV9 and TRBJ1-2; D gene uncertain. CDR3 length: 14 residues. Germline V gene data show CDR1 as SGDLS and CDR2 as YYNGEE. Between the trimmed V and J ends, which lost 0 bases and 4 bases, there was a span of 10 bases. This CDR3 is CASSVDPEGYGYTF. DNA of the CDR3: TGTGCCAGCAGCGTAGATCCGGAGGGCTATGGCTACACCTTC.

The sample holds a few counts of this clonotype. The chain has TRBV20-1 and TRBJ2-1; D could derive from TRBD1 or TRBD2 (5 bases each). CDR3 size: 10 residues. Germline V gene lookup returns CDR1 DFQATT and CDR2 SNEGSKA (reference sequence). CDR3 residues: CRTGASEQFF. DNA of the CDR3: TGCAGGACCGGGGCCAGTGAGCAGTTCTTC.

The chain joins TRBV6-2 or TRBV6-3 to TRBJ1-2; D unresolved. Germline loops: CDR1 MNHEY, CDR2 SVGEGT. CDR3 length: 17 amino acids. V was shortened by 0 bases and J by 3 bases, with 17 bases between the two germline ends. CDR3 loop: CASSYSPWQNPDYGYTF. The CDR3 DNA sequence: TGTGCCAGCAGTTACTCTCCTTGGCAGAATCCAGACTATGGCTACACCTTC.

CDR3 residues: CASSSPTPGLARLSTDTQYF. The CDR3 region has the DNA TGTGCCAGCAGCTCGCCCACACCGGGACTAGCTCGTTTGAGCACAGATACGCAGTATTTT. The chain recombines TRBV7-9 with TRBJ2-3; 9 bases fit TRBD2. Germline loops: CDR1 SEHNR, CDR2 FQNEAQ (reference sequence). V shed 4 bases, J shed 0 bases, and the junction held 17 bases outside the gene matches. The CDR3 is made up of 20 amino acids.

This clonotype has a handful of counts. This chain links TRBV5-5 with TRBJ2-7, with D perhaps matching TRBD2 (5 bases). CDR3 length: 13 amino acids. V lost 5 bases, J lost 1 base, and 10 bases lay in between. Germline V lookup: CDR1 SGHKS, CDR2 YYEKEE (reference sequence). The CDR3 coding sequence is TGTGCCAGCAGAGGAGGCGGATCCTACGAGCAGTACTTC. Translated: CASRGGGSYEQYF.

This chain uses TRBV4-3 with TRBJ2-3; D not resolved. V lost 0 bases and J 9 bases, leaving 13 bases between the germline ends. Germline CDR1 is LGHNA and CDR2 is YSLEER. The CDR3 is made up of 14 amino acids. The CDR3 reads CASSQDFWQATQYF. In DNA form, the CDR3 reads TGCGCCAGCAGCCAAGATTTTTGGCAGGCCACGCAGTATTTT.

This clonotype was detected a few times. The chain has TRBV15 and TRBJ2-3; D gene ambiguous. V lost 0 bases, J lost 1 base, and 2 bases lay in between. From germline, CDR1 is LNHNV and CDR2 YYDKDF (reference sequence). The CDR3 contains 13 residues. This chain's CDR3 is CATSRERTDTQYF. The CDR3 DNA is TGTGCCACCAGCAGAGAGCGCACAGATACGCAGTATTTT. Drawing the rest from reference TRBV15 and TRBJ2-3, the complete variable domain is DAMVIQNPRYQVTQFGKPVTLSCSQTLNHNVMYWYQQKSSQAPKLLFHYYDKDFNNEADTPDNFQSRRPNTSFCFLDIRSPGLGDTAMYLCATSRERTDTQYFGPGTRLTVL.

This clonotype was picked up a small number of times. CDR3 amino acids: CASHNPQWGKNIQYF. The CDR3 nucleotides read TGTGCCAGCCATAATCCCCAGTGGGGCAAAAACATTCAGTACTTC. The chain joins TRBV6-2 or TRBV6-3 to TRBJ2-4; D call uncertain. The CDR3 totals 15 residues. Germline CDR1 reads MNHEY; CDR2 reads SVGEGT. V was cut by 8 bases and J by 3 bases, with 17 bases left in between.

This clonotype has only a few counts. The chain recombines TRBV29-1 with TRBJ2-7; D gene ambiguous. The CDR3 sequence is 11 residues long. The ends were cut back, 8 bases at V and 2 bases at J, with 10 bases in the middle. Germline CDR1 SQVTM, CDR2 ANQGSEA. CDR3 in amino acids: CSSQETYEQYV. CDR3 nucleotides: TGCAGCTCTCAGGAAACCTACGAGCAGTACGTC.

This clonotype showed up just a few times. J is TRBJ1-6 and V is TRBV27; D is perhaps TRBD1 (5 bases). The CDR3 spans 15 residues. The germline V and J ends were trimmed by 4 bases and 8 bases, with 15 bases remaining between them. CDR1 is MNHEY and CDR2 is SMNVEV in the germline V gene (reference sequence). The CDR3 reads CASSSLGTGDSPLHF. DNA of the CDR3: TGTGCCAGCAGTTCCCTAGGGACTGGGGATTCACCCCTCCACTTT.

V is TRBV12-3 or TRBV12-4 and J is TRBJ2-5, with a tentative D call TRBD1 (5 bases). The CDR3 is 14 amino acids. Between the trimmed V and J ends, which lost 6 bases and 5 bases, there was a span of 16 bases. The CDR3 protein is CASRRMGAGETQYF. CDR3 in DNA: TGTGCCAGCAGGAGAATGGGTGCAGGGGAGACCCAGTACTTC.

The chain carries TRBV27 and TRBJ2-3; 7 bases agree with TRBD2. The CDR3 consists of 13 residues. The germline V gene encodes CDR1 MNHEY and CDR2 SMNVEV (reference sequence). Losses at the gene ends were 6 bases for V and 5 bases for J; bases not matched to a gene: 5. The CDR3 DNA sequence: TGTGCCAGCAGCAGCGGGGCTAGAGATACGCAGTATTTT. This gives the protein CASSSGARDTQYF.

This clonotype appeared a few times. V usage is TRBV3-1 and J usage is TRBJ1-1, with D uncertain. The CDR3 loop spans 14 amino acids. The V end lost 1 base, the J end lost 3 bases, and 9 bases lay between the germline ends. Germline CDR1 LGHDT, CDR2 YNNKEL (reference sequence). The CDR3 coding sequence is TGTGCCAGCAGCCAAGGGATCGGGGACACTGAAGCTTTCTTT. Translation: CASSQGIGDTEAFF.

V usage is TRBV9 and J usage is TRBJ2-3; 7 bases are a match to TRBD2. In germline, CDR1 is SGDLS, CDR2 YYNGEE. The CDR3 runs 15 residues. V shed 0 bases and J 2 bases; nucleotides not matched to a gene: 3. The CDR3 here is CASSVELAHTDTQYF. CDR3 DNA sequence: TGTGCCAGCAGCGTAGAACTAGCGCACACAGATACGCAGTATTTT. Together with reference TRBV9 and TRBJ2-3, the CDR3 gives the full variable domain: DSGVTQTPKHLITATGQRVTLRCSPRSGDLSVYWYQQSLDQGLQFLIQYYNGEERAKGNILERFSAQQFPDLHSELNLSSLELGDSALYFCASSVELAHTDTQYFGPGTRLTVL.

This clonotype was recorded a few times. The rearrangement links TRBV20-1 to TRBJ1-1; tentative D call: TRBD1 (5 bases). The V end was cut by 8 bases, the J end by 2 bases, with 9 bases between. The CDR3 is 11 residues long. The germline V gene has CDR1 DFQATT and CDR2 SNEGSKA (reference sequence). The CDR3 region is CSTQVNTEAFF. The DNA for the CDR3 is TGCAGTACACAGGTTAACACTGAAGCTTTCTTT.

This clonotype came up a few times. This chain joins TRBV18 and TRBJ2-1; TRBD2 aligns across 9 bases. The V gene's germline CDR1 is KGHSH and CDR2 LQKENI. V shed 1 base and J 4 bases; nucleotides not matched to a gene: 5. This CDR3 contains 16 residues. Here the CDR3 DNA reads TGTGCCAGCTCACCACGGCTAGCGGGGCAGTACAATGAGCAGTTCTTC. Amino acid sequence: CASSPRLAGQYNEQFF.

The CDR3 loop reads CASSPTGAWETQYF. CDR3 DNA: TGCGCCAGCAGCCCGACAGGTGCTTGGGAGACCCAGTACTTC. The rearrangement uses TRBV5-1 and TRBJ2-5; TRBD1 is a possible D gene (6 bases). CDR3 length equals 14 residues. Germline CDR1 SGHRS, CDR2 YFSETQ. Trimming stripped 4 bases from V and 5 bases from J, with 15 bases between.

This clonotype was detected a few times. The CDR3 region has the DNA TGCAGTGCTCGACAGGGAGGGGCCAATCAGCCCCAGCATTTT. As protein: CSARQGGANQPQHF. V and J are TRBV20-1 and TRBJ1-5, with 7 bases lining up with TRBD1. The CDR3 is 14 amino acids. In germline, CDR1 is DFQATT, CDR2 SNEGSKA (reference sequence). V lost 5 bases to trimming and J lost 3 bases; unmatched junction nucleotides: 7.

The V and J genes are TRBV7-2 and TRBJ2-1, with TRBD2 matching 7 bases. Germline loops: CDR1 SGHTA, CDR2 FQGNSA. The ends lost 3 bases at V and 0 bases at J; junction bases unmatched: 5. The CDR3 contains 16 residues. For the CDR3, the DNA is TGTGCCAGCAGCTTTACTAGCGCGAGCTCCTACAATGAGCAGTTCTTC. Protein product: CASSFTSASSYNEQFF.

This clonotype turned up a few times. This rearrangement joins TRBV20-1 to TRBJ2-3; D assignment may be TRBD1 or TRBD2 (5 bases each). CDR3 length: 15 amino acids. CDR1 and CDR2 from the germline V gene are DFQATT and SNEGSKA (reference sequence). V lost 3 bases and J lost 0, with 13 bases in between. Here the CDR3 reads CSASSQGPSTDTQYF. In nucleotides, the CDR3 is TGCAGTGCTAGCTCGCAGGGACCGAGCACAGATACGCAGTATTTT.

This sequence joins TRBV12-3 or TRBV12-4 and TRBJ1-2, with D perhaps TRBD1 (5 bases). The CDR3 extends over 13 amino acids. V shed 4 bases and J shed 4 bases, with 10 bases lying between them. The CDR3, as DNA: TGTGCCAGCAGTTGGGACTCCTCCTATGGCTACACCTTC. Translated, it gives CASSWDSSYGYTF.

This clonotype was counted only a few times. The chain couples TRBV4-1 to TRBJ2-7; TRBD1 or TRBD2 may be the D gene (5 bases each). Trimming stripped 4 bases from V and 2 bases from J, with 15 bases between. The CDR3 contains 15 residues. Per germline, CDR1 MGHRA and CDR2 YSYEKL. CDR3 bases: TGCGCCAGCAGCCTTACGCCGGGACCAACCTACGAGCAGTACTTC. Protein product: CASSLTPGPTYEQYF.

This rearrangement joins TRBV7-2 to TRBJ2-7; 8 positions match TRBD1. Germline CDR1 is SGHTA and CDR2 is FQGNSA. With V trimmed by 6 bases and J by 6 bases, 13 bases remained unmatched. The CDR3 is made up of 15 amino acids. The CDR3: CASRPHPRGPSEQYF. The CDR3, as DNA: TGTGCCAGCAGACCTCATCCCAGGGGGCCCAGCGAGCAGTACTTC.